Listed here are 28 T cell receptor beta chains from one sample, sequenced in a study of CD8+CD57+ T cells in acquired aplastic anemia. Template material for TCR beta VDJ and CDR3 profiling consisted of genomic DNA. TCRdb processed the reads anew with MiXCR; each CDR3 protein has one entry. Among about 100,000 distinct CDR3 sequences, 40% to 65% were seen once, and the ten largest hold around a third. The sequencing input was sorted CD4+, CD8+, or CD8+CD57+ T cells (not recorded which) from PBMCs. These receptors were collected from a human donor in good health, serving as a control.

This clonotype has just one count. CDR3: CASSIGTGLGYTF. The DNA of the CDR3 is TGTGCCAGTAGTATAGGGACGGGGCTCGGCTACACCTTC. The chain recombines TRBV19 with TRBJ1-2; D is possibly TRBD1 (5 bases). This CDR3 is 13 amino acids long. V lost 1 base and J 8 bases, leaving 11 bases between the germline ends. CDR1 and CDR2 from the germline V gene are LNHDA and SQIVND (reference sequence).

The chain combines TRBV6-1 with TRBJ1-2; 7 positions agree with TRBD1. Losses at the gene ends were 6 bases for V and 2 bases for J; bases not matched to a gene: 6. The CDR3 runs to 14 residues. Per germline, CDR1 MNHNS and CDR2 SASEGT. The CDR3 loop is CASRLQGLNYGYTF. DNA for the CDR3: TGTGCCAGCAGGTTACAGGGGTTAAACTATGGCTACACCTTC.

This clonotype was observed many times. The rearrangement links TRBV11-3 to TRBJ1-5; unclear D gene. The V gene's germline CDR1 is SGHNT and CDR2 YENEEA. The V and J ends lost 1 base and 2 bases respectively, with 12 bases between them. The CDR3 sequence is 16 residues long. Written as DNA, the CDR3 is TGTGCCAGCAGCTTAGTAGGGCGAGCGTGCAATCAGCCCCAGCATTTT. As protein: CASSLVGRACNQPQHF.

The rearrangement uses TRBV20-1 and TRBJ2-3; 10 bases fit TRBD2. The V and J ends lost 3 bases and 1 base, in that order; junction bases with no gene match: 1. The germline V gene encodes CDR1 DFQATT and CDR2 SNEGSKA (reference sequence). The CDR3 spans 14 residues. The CDR3 DNA reads as TGCAGTGCTAGGCTAGCGGGGGGCACAGATACGCAGTATTTT. The encoded protein is CSARLAGGTDTQYF.

This clonotype came up many times. The chain uses TRBV10-2 and TRBJ2-1; D is possibly TRBD1 (6 bases). V shed 7 bases and J shed 6 bases, with 13 bases lying between them. There are 13 residues in the CDR3. The germline V gene encodes CDR1 WSHSY and CDR2 SAAADI. CDR3 DNA sequence: TGCGCCAGCATCCAGGGGCTAGGCAATGAGCAGTTCTTC. Its translation is CASIQGLGNEQFF.

Turning to this clonotype: A much larger clone lies a single base off, so this may be a read error. This chain uses TRBV27 with TRBJ2-1; 9 nucleotides match TRBD2. The CDR3 has 16 residues. With V trimmed by 4 bases and J by 9 bases, 13 bases remained unmatched. CDR1 is MNHEY, CDR2 SMNVEV, per germline (reference sequence). CDR3 DNA: TGTGCCAGCAGTTACTCGTCGGCGGGGGGGCGGAGTGAGCAGTTCTTC. Protein: CASSYSSAGGRSEQFF.

The V and J genes are TRBV7-3 and TRBJ2-1; perhaps TRBD2 as D (6 bases). Germline V gives CDR1 SGHTA, CDR2 FQGTGA. This CDR3 has 16 amino acids. V lost 5 bases and J 4 bases, leaving 18 bases between the germline ends. The CDR3 region is CASSISSVETYNEQFF. The CDR3 nucleotides read TGTGCCAGCAGCATCTCTAGCGTAGAAACGTACAATGAGCAGTTCTTC.

This clonotype came up many times. The chain recombines TRBV9 with TRBJ2-7; no definite D call. V was cut by 4 bases and J by 2 bases, with 13 bases left in between. Germline-derived CDR1 and CDR2 are SGDLS and YYNGEE. This CDR3 contains 14 residues. CDR3 residues: CASSPPAPPYEQYF. The CDR3 DNA sequence: TGTGCCAGCAGCCCCCCCGCCCCCCCCTACGAGCAGTACTTC.

This clonotype came up many times. V gene TRBV6-1 combines with J gene TRBJ2-7; 10 bases match TRBD1. J was trimmed by 5 bases and V by 5 bases; bases with no gene match: 9. This CDR3 region has 15 residues. From germline, CDR1 is MNHNS and CDR2 SASEGT. The CDR3 reads CASSHRDRGFHEQYF. CDR3 bases: TGTGCCAGCAGTCATCGGGACAGGGGATTCCACGAGCAGTACTTC.

Remarks on this clonotype: A read error may produce the germline difference seen at one junction end. The V call is TRBV7-6, the J call TRBJ2-7; 9 nucleotides align to TRBD1. Germline assignment: CDR1 SGHVS and CDR2 FNYEAQ. The CDR3 has 16 residues. CDR3 amino acids: CACSFSLPGQGYEQCF. Written as DNA, the CDR3 is TGTGCCTGCAGCTTTAGCTTACCGGGACAGGGCTACGAGCAGTGCTTC.

This chain uses TRBV7-3 with TRBJ2-1, with TRBD2 matching 8 bases. Germline V gives CDR1 SGHTA, CDR2 FQGTGA. CDR3 length: 13 amino acids. The V and J ends lost 11 bases and 4 bases, in that order; junction bases with no gene match: 7. The CDR3 DNA follows: TGTGCCTCGGGGGGGAGTACATACAATGAGCAGTTCTTC. This codes for CASGGSTYNEQFF.

Comment on this clonotype: Because it lacks the conserved phenylalanine or tryptophan at the end, this CDR3 is likely a read error. This chain connects TRBV7-2 to TRBJ1-2; D is unclear. Trimming took off 11 bases at V and 0 bases at J, with 13 bases between the two ends. Germline assignment: CDR1 SGHTA and CDR2 FQGNSA. There are 13 residues in the CDR3. In DNA form, the CDR3 reads TGTGCCGTAAGAACGGTCCCTAACTATGGCTACACCTCC. Residues: CAVRTVPNYGYTS.

This clonotype has ten or more counts. The V call is TRBV5-4, the J call TRBJ2-2, with 7 bases identical to TRBD1. The germline gives CDR1 SGHNT, CDR2 YYREEE (reference sequence). This CDR3 has 13 residues. V dropped 4 bases and J dropped 6; count of bases not matched to a gene: 3. The CDR3 reads CASSPGGSGELFF. The CDR3 DNA reads TGTGCCAGCAGCCCAGGGGGTTCCGGGGAGCTGTTTTTT.

In this sample, this clonotype turned up once. The CDR3 sequence is CASRGQWPLNTEAFF. The CDR3 nucleotides are TGTGCCAGCAGGGGACAGTGGCCCTTGAACACTGAAGCTTTCTTT. The chain recombines TRBV2 with TRBJ1-1, with 7 bases fitting TRBD1. The germline gives CDR1 SNHLY, CDR2 FYNNEI. V dropped 6 bases and J dropped 0; count of bases not matched to a gene: 7. The CDR3 is 15 residues long.

In regard to this clonotype: A read error may explain this, as a much larger clone is one base away. CDR3: CASSSGIYGCTF. For the CDR3, the DNA is TGTGCCAGCAGCTCCGGGATTTATGGCTGCACCTTC. The rearrangement uses TRBV5-4 and TRBJ1-2; the D is unclear. Germline-derived CDR1 and CDR2 are SGHNT and YYREEE (reference sequence). The CDR3 runs 12 residues.

This clonotype was detected ten times or more. The genes are TRBV4-3 and TRBJ2-7; maybe TRBD2 (5 bases). V lost 0 bases to trimming and J lost 3 bases, with 9 bases between them. Germline CDR1 is LGHNA and CDR2 is YSLEER. The CDR3 length is 14 residues. The CDR3 is CASSQDYGLYEQYF. The CDR3 DNA is TGCGCCAGCAGCCAAGACTACGGACTCTACGAGCAGTACTTC.

This clonotype was counted once. This chain connects TRBV19 to TRBJ1-5; D not certain. The germline CDR1 and CDR2 sequences are LNHDA and SQIVND (reference sequence). The V end was cut by 3 bases, the J end by 4 bases, with 13 bases between. The CDR3 covers 15 residues. The CDR3 nucleotides read TGTGCCAGTAGTATTAACAGTAGAACTAATCAGCCCCAGCATTTT. Residues: CASSINSRTNQPQHF.

For the CDR3, the DNA is TGTGCCAGCAGTGAAGGGGGGACGGGCAGTTCACCCCTCCACTTT. This gives the protein CASSEGGTGSSPLHF. The V gene is TRBV2, the J gene TRBJ1-6, with a possible D match to TRBD1 (5 bases). The CDR3 runs to 15 residues. Trimming removed 1 base from V and 9 bases from J, with 13 bases in between. Germline V gives CDR1 SNHLY, CDR2 FYNNEI. The full variable domain, in which reference TRBV2 and TRBJ1-6 provide the parts outside the CDR3, is EPEVTQTPSHQVTQMGQEVILRCVPISNHLYFYWYRQILGQKVEFLVSFYNNEISEKSEIFDDQFSVERPDGSNFTLKIRSTKLEDSAMYFCASSEGGTGSSPLHFGNGTRLTVT.

The chain employs TRBV24-1 and TRBJ2-2; a possible D gene is TRBD1 (6 bases). The CDR3 has 14 residues. The germline V gene has CDR1 KGHDR and CDR2 SFDVKD. Trimming removed 3 bases from V and 5 bases from J, with 9 bases in between. CDR3 protein: CATSDAQGTGELFF. Here the CDR3 DNA reads TGTGCCACCAGTGATGCACAGGGAACCGGGGAGCTGTTTTTT.

V usage is TRBV13 and J usage is TRBJ2-7; 7 bases fit TRBD2. This CDR3 is built from 14 residues. The germline V gene encodes CDR1 PRHDT and CDR2 FYEKMQ (reference sequence). Trimming took 1 base from V and 2 from J; bases not matched to a gene: 2. The CDR3 here is CASSLAGGTYEQYF. The DNA for the CDR3 is TGTGCCAGCAGCTTAGCGGGGGGAACCTACGAGCAGTACTTC. The complete variable domain, with remaining parts taken from reference TRBV13 and TRBJ2-7, reads AAGVIQSPRHLIKEKRETATLKCYPIPRHDTVYWYQQGPGQDPQFLISFYEKMQSDKGSIPDRFSAQQFSDYHSELNMSSLELGDSALYFCASSLAGGTYEQYFGPGTRLTVT.

In this sample, this clonotype turned up many times. The J gene is TRBJ2-5, the V gene TRBV19; D is possibly TRBD1 (6 bases). CDR3 length equals 15 residues. Germline V gives CDR1 LNHDA, CDR2 SQIVND (reference sequence). V was cut by 2 bases and J by 3 bases, with 13 bases left in between. The CDR3 DNA reads as TGTGCCAGTAGTATATTGACAGGTGGGGAAGAGACCCAGTACTTC. Its translation: CASSILTGGEETQYF.

The V call is TRBV2, the J call TRBJ1-6; TRBD1 matches at 7 bases. This CDR3 is built from 15 residues. V dropped 8 bases and J dropped 0; count of bases not matched to a gene: 4. CDR1 SNHLY and CDR2 FYNNEI come from the germline V gene. CDR3 residues: CASLRDSSYNSPLHF. In DNA form, the CDR3 reads TGTGCCAGCTTACGGGACAGCTCCTATAATTCACCCCTCCACTTT.

The V and J genes are TRBV12-3 or TRBV12-4 and TRBJ2-5; D possibly uses TRBD1 or TRBD2 (5 bases each). V was clipped by 6 bases and J by 0 bases, with 11 bases between them. The CDR3 spans 14 residues. CDR3 in amino acids: CASRSGADQETQYF. For the CDR3, the DNA is TGTGCCAGCAGATCCGGGGCGGACCAAGAGACCCAGTACTTC.

This chain connects TRBV20-1 to TRBJ1-2, with D perhaps matching TRBD1 (5 bases). V lost 3 bases, J lost 3 bases, and 14 bases lay in between. There are 14 residues in the CDR3. From germline, CDR1 is DFQATT and CDR2 SNEGSKA (reference sequence). The CDR3 spells CSARGTREDYGYTF. CDR3 DNA: TGCAGTGCTAGGGGGACCAGGGAGGACTATGGCTACACCTTC.

V is TRBV5-7 and J is TRBJ2-5, with 8 bases lining up with TRBD2. TRBV5-7 is known as an ORF, though its function is uncertain. This CDR3 comprises 15 residues. V shed 2 bases, J shed 1 base, and the junction held 4 bases outside the gene matches. CDR3 region: CASSLTAGAQETQYF. CDR3 nucleotide sequence: TGTGCCAGCAGCTTAACAGCGGGGGCCCAAGAGACCCAGTACTTC.

This chain uses TRBV9 with TRBJ1-6; D call uncertain. The V end was cut by 0 bases, the J end by 10 bases, with 17 bases between. CDR3 length equals 16 residues. CDR1 and CDR2 (germline): SGDLS, YYNGEE. CDR3 coding DNA: TGTGCCAGCAGCGTAGCGCCTTCAGCCAGAAGCTCACCCCTCCACTTT. Amino acids: CASSVAPSARSSPLHF.

This sequence joins TRBV19 and TRBJ1-1; D is undetermined. The CDR3 contains 13 residues. Germline values: CDR1 LNHDA, CDR2 SQIVND (reference sequence). Trimming removed 3 bases at V and 4 bases at J, with 9 bases between. The CDR3, as DNA: TGTGCCAGTAGTATCGATTGGCCCACTGAAGCTTTCTTT. This translates into CASSIDWPTEAFF.

The rearrangement joins TRBV10-1 to TRBJ2-3, with 7 bases lining up with TRBD1. The CDR3 has 17 residues. The V gene's germline CDR1 is WNHNN and CDR2 SYGVQD (reference sequence). J gave up 0 bases and V 5 bases, and 11 bases lay outside the gene matches. This chain's CDR3 is CASSPNRGPTSTDTQYF. In DNA form, the CDR3 reads TGCGCCAGCAGTCCTAACAGGGGACCCACTAGCACAGATACGCAGTATTTT.